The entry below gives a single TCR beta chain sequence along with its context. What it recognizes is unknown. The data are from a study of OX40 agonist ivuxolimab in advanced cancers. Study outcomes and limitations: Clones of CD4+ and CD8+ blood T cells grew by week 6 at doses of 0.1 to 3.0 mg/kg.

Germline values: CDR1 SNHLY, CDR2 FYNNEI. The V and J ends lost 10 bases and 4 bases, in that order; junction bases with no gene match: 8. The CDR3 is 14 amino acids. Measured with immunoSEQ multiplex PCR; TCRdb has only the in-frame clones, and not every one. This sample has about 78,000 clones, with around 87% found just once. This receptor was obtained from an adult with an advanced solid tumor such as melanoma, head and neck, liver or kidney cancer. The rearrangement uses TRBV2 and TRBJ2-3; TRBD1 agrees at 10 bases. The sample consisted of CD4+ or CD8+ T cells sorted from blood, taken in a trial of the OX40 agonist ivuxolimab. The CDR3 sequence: CATRDRGFADTQYF. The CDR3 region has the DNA TGTGCCACCAGGGACAGGGGTTTCGCAGATACGCAGTATTTT.